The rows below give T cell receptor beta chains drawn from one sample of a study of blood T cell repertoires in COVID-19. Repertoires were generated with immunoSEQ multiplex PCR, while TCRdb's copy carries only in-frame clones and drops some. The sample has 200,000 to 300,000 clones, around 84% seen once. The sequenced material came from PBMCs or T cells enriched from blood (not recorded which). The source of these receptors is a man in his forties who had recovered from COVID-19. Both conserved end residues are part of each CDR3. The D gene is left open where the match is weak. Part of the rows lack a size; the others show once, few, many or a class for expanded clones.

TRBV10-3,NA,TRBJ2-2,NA,CAISESSGVSGELFF
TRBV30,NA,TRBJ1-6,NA,CAWSWRGYNSPLHF
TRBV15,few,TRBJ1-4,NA,CATSGQQGIREKLFF
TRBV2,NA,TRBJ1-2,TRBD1,CASSEPPGTGFNYGYTF
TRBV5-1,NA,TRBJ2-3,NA,CASSSGDGVRDTQYF
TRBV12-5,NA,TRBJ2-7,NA,CASGLGLYEQYF
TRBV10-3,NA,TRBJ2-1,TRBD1,CAISEYRGSSYNEQFF
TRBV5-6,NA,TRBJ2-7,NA,CASSLVEREQYF
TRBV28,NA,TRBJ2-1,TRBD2,CASSPTSGGHNEQFF
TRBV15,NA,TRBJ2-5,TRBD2,CATSHRREAFQETQYF
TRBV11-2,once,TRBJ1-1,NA,CASSLGWGSNTEAFF
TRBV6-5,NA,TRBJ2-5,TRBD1,CASSRDRETQYF
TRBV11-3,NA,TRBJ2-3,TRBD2,CASSLGRREGSTDTQYF
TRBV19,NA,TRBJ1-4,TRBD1,CASSDRGQINEKLFF
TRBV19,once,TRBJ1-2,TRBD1,CASSPIDRGYYGYTF
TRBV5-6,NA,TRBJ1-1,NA,CASSFRQIKAFF
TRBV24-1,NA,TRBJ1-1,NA,CATSDLGRLAFF
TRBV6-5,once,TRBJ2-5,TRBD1,CASSYGDRGETQYF
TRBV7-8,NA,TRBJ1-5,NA,CASSLTGRTANQPQHF
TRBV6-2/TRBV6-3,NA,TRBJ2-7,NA,CASSYLGQFYEQYF
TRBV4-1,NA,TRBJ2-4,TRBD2,CASSQGLAGGLAKNIQYF
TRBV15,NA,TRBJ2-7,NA,CATSRALAENGYF
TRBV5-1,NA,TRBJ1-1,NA,CASSSTGQMNTEAFF
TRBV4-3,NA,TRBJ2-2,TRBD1,CASSQDVTGGTGELFF
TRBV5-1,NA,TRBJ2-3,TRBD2,CASRGGRTMTDTQYF
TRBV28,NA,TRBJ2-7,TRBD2,CASSHGLAGPYEQYF
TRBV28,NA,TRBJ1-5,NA,CASKGDYNQPQHF
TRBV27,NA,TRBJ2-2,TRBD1,CASRAGTGTHIELFF
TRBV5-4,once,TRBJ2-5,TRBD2,CASSLDTAGGETQYF
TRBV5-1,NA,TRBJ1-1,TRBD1,CASSLGAGQAVAFF
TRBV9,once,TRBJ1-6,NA,CASSQRTGTNSPLHF
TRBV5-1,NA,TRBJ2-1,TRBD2,CASSVGTSGRSGEQFF